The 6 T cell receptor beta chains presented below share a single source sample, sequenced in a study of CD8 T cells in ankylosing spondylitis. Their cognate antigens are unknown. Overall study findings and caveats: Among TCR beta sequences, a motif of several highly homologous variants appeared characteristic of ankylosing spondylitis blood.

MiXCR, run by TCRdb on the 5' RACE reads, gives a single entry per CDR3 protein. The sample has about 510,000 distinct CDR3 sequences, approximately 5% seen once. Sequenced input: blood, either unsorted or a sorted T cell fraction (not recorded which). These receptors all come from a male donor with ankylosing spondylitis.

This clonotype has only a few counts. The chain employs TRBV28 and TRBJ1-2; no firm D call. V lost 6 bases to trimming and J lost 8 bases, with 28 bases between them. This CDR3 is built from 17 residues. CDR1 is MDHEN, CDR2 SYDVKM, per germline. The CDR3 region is CASSPLKGRTIGSGYTF. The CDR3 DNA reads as TGTGCCAGCAGCCCCCTAAAGGGTCGGACTATAGGTTCCGGCTACACCTTC.

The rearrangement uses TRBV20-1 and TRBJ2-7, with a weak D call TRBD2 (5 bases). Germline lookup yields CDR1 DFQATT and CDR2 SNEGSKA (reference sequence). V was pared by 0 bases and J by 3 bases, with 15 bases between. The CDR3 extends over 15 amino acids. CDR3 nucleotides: TGCAGTGCTAGAGATCGAGGGAAAGGACTCTACGAGCAGTACTTC. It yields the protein CSARDRGKGLYEQYF.

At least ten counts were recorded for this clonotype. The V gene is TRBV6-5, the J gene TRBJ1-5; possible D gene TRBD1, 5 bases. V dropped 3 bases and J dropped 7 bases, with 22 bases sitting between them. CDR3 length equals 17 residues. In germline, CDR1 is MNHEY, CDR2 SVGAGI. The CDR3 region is CASSYTDGTGDGQPQHF. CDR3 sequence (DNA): TGTGCCAGCAGTTATACAGACGGTACAGGTGACGGGCAGCCCCAGCATTTT.

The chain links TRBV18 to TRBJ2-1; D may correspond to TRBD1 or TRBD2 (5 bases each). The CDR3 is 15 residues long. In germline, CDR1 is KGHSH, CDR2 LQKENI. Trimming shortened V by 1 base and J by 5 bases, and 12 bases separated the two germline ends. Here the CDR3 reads CASSPRGWNDNEQFF. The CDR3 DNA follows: TGTGCCAGCTCACCACGGGGGTGGAACGACAATGAGCAGTTCTTC.

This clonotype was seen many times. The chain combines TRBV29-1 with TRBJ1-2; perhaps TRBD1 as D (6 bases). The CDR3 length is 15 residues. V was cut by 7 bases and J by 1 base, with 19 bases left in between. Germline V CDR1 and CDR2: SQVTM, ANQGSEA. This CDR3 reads CSAGEGGHFNYGYTF. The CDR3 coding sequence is TGCAGCGCCGGTGAGGGGGGTCACTTTAACTATGGCTACACCTTC.

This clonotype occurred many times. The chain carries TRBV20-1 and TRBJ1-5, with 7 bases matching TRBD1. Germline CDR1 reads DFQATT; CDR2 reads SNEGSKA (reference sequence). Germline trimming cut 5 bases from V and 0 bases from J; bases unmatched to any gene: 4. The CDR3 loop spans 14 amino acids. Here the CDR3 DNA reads TGCAGTGCTTTCGGACAGGCTAGCAATCAGCCCCAGCATTTT. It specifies CSAFGQASNQPQHF.